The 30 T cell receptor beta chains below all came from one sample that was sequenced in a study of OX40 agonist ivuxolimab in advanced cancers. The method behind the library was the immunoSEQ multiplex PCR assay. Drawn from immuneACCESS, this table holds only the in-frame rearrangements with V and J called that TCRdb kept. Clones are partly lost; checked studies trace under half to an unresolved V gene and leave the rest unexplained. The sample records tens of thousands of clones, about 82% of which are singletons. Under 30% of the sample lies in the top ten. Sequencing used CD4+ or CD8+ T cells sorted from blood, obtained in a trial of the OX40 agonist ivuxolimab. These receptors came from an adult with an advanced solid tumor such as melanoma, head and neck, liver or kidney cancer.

CDR3 sequence (DNA): TGTGCCAGCAGCCAAGAGTTAAACAGACCGTCCTACGAGCAGTACTTC. It encodes CASSQELNRPSYEQYF. The chain has TRBV4-2 and TRBJ2-7, with D unresolved. The CDR3 has 16 amino acids. Germline-derived CDR1 and CDR2 are LGHNA and YNFKEQ. With 0 bases removed from V and 1 base from J, the gap between germline ends came to 13 bases.

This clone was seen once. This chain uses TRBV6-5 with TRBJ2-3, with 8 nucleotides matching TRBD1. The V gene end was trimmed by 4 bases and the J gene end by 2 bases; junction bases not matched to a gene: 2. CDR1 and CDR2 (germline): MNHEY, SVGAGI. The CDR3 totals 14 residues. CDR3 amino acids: CASSWTGTTDTQYF. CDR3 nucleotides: TGTGCCAGCAGTTGGACAGGGACCACAGATACGCAGTATTTT.

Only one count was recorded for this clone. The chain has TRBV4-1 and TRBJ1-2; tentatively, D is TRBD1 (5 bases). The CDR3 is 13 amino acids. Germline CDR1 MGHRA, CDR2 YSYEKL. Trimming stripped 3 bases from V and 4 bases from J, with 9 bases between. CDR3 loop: CASSHSGTYGYTF. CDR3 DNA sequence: TGCGCCAGCAGCCACTCAGGGACCTATGGCTACACCTTC.

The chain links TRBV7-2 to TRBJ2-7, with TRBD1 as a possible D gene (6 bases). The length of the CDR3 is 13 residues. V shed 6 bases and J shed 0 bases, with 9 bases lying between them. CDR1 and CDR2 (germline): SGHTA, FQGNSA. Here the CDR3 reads CASRLGHSYEQYF. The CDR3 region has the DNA TGTGCCAGCAGGCTGGGACACTCCTACGAGCAGTACTTC.

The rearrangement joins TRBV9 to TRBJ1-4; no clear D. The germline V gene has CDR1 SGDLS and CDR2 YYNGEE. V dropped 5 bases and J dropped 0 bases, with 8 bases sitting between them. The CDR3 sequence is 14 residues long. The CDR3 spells CASSETSTNEKLFF. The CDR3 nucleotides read TGTGCCAGCAGTGAAACATCAACTAATGAAAAACTGTTTTTT. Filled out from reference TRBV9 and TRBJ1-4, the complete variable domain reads DSGVTQTPKHLITATGQRVTLRCSPRSGDLSVYWYQQSLDQGLQFLIQYYNGEERAKGNILERFSAQQFPDLHSELNLSSLELGDSALYFCASSETSTNEKLFFGSGTQLSVL.

The CDR3 DNA sequence: TGTGCCAGCAGCCCCGGGACTAGCGGGAGTAATGAGCAGTTCTTC. Translated: CASSPGTSGSNEQFF. The chain recombines TRBV27 with TRBJ2-1, with 14 bases lining up with TRBD2. This CDR3 is built from 15 residues. J lost 7 bases, V lost 6 bases, and 5 bases had no gene match. In germline, CDR1 is MNHEY, CDR2 SMNVEV (reference sequence).

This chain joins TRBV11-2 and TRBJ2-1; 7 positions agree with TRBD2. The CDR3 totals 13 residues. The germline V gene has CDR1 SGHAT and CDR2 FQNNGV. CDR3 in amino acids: CVSSGVAYNEQFF. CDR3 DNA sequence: TGTGTTTCGAGCGGGGTCGCCTACAATGAGCAGTTCTTC.

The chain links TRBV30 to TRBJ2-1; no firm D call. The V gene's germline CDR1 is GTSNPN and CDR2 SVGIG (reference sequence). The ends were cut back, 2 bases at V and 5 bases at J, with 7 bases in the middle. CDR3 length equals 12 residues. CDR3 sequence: CAWSLGNNEQFF. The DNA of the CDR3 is TGTGCCTGGAGTCTGGGAAACAATGAGCAGTTCTTC.

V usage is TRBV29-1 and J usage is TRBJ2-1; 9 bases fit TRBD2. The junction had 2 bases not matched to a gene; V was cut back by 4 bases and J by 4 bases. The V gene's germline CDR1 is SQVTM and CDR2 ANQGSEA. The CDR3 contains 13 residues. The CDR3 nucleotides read TGCAGCGTTGTAGCGGGAGTGTACAATGAGCAGTTCTTC. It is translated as CSVVAGVYNEQFF.

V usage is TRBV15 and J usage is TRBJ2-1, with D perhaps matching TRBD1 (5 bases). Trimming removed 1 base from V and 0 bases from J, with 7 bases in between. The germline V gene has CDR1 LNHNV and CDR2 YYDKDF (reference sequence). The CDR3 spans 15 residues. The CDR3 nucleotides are TGTGCCACCAGCAGAGGGGGCAGCTCCTACAATGAGCAGTTCTTC. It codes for CATSRGGSSYNEQFF.

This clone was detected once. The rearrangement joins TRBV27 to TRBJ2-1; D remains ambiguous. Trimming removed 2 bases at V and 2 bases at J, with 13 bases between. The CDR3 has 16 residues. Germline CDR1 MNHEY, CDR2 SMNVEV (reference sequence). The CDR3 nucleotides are TGTGCCAGCAGTTTAAAAACTGGACCGGCCTACAATGAGCAGTTCTTC. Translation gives CASSLKTGPAYNEQFF.

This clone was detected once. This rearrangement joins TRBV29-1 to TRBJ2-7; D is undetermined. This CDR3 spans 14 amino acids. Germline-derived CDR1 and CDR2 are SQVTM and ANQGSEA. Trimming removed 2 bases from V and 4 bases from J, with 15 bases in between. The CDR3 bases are TGCAGCGTTGAAAGGTCGGCAGCCCCTTACGAGCAGTACTTC. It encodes CSVERSAAPYEQYF.

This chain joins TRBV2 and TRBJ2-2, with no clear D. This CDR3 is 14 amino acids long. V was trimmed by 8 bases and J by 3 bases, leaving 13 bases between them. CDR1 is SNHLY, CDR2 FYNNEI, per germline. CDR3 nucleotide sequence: TGTGCCAGCTTAAGGGCGGCCTACACCGGGGAGCTGTTTTTT. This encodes CASLRAAYTGELFF. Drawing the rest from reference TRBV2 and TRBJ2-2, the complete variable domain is EPEVTQTPSHQVTQMGQEVILRCVPISNHLYFYWYRQILGQKVEFLVSFYNNEISEKSEIFDDQFSVERPDGSNFTLKIRSTKLEDSAMYFCASLRAAYTGELFFGEGSRLTVL.

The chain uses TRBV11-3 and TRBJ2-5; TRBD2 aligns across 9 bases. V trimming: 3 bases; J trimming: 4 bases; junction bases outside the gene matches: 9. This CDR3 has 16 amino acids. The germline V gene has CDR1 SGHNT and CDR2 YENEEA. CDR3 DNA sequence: TGTGCCAGCAGCTTCTTCCACGGGACTAGCAGAGAGACCCAGTACTTC. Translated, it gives CASSFFHGTSRETQYF.

CDR3 in DNA: TGTGCCAGCAGCCCCTCGAGTTTCAGCTATGGCTACACCTTC. It translates to CASSPSSFSYGYTF. The genes are TRBV5-6 and TRBJ1-2; no clear D. The CDR3 consists of 14 residues. Germline lookup yields CDR1 SGHDT and CDR2 YYEEEE. The V end was cut by 4 bases, the J end by 4 bases, with 14 bases between.

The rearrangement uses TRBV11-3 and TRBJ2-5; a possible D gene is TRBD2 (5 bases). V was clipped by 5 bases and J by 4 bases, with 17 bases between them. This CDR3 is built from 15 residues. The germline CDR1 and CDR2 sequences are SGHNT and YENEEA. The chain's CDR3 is CASSQVEVSRETQYF. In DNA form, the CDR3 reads TGTGCCAGCAGCCAGGTGGAGGTGTCGCGAGAGACCCAGTACTTC.

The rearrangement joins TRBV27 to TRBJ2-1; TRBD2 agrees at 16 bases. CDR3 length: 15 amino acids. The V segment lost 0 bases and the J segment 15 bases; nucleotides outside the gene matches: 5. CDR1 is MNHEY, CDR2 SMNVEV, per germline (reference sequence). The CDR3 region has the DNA TGTGCCAGCAGTTTATCCGGGACTAGCGGGAGGGCCTCGTTCTTC. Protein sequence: CASSLSGTSGRASFF.

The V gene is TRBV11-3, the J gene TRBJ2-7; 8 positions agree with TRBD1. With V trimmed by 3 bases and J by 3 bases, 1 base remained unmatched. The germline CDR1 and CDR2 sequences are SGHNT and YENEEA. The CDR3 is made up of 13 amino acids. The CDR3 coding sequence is TGTGCCAGCAGCTTCGGACAGGGCTACGAGCAGTACTTC. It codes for CASSFGQGYEQYF.

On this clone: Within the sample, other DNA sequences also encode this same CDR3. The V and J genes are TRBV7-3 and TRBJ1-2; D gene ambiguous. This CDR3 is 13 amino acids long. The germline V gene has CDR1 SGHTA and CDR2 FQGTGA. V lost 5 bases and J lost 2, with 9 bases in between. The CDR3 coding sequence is TGTGCCAGCAGCCTGACCGCGAACTATGGCTACACCTTC. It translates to CASSLTANYGYTF.

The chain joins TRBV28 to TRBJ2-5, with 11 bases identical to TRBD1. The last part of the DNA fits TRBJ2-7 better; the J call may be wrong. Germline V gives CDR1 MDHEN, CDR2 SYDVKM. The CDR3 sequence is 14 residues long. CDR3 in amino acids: CASTWGQGGYEQYF. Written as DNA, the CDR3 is TGTGCCAGCACCTGGGGACAGGGGGGCTACGAGCAGTACTTC.

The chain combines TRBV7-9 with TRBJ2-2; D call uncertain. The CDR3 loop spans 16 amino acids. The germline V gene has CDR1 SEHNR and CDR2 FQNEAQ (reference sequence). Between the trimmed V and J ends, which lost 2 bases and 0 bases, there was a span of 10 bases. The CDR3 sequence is CASSLSRLSNTGELFF. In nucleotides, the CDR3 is TGTGCCAGCAGCTTAAGCAGGCTATCGAACACCGGGGAGCTGTTTTTT.

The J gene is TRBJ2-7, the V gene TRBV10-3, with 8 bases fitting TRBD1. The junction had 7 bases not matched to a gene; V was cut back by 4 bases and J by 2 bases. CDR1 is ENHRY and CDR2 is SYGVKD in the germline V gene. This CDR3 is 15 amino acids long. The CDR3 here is CAISGGQATTYEQYF. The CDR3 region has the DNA TGTGCCATCAGTGGGGGACAGGCAACTACCTACGAGCAGTACTTC.

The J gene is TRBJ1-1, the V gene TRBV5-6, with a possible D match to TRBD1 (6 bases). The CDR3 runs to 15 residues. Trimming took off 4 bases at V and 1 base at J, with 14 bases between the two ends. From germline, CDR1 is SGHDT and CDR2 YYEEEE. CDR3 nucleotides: TGTGCCAGCAGCCTCCCAGGGACAACGAACACTGAAGCTTTCTTT. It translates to CASSLPGTTNTEAFF. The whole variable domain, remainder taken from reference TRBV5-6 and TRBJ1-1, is DAGVTQSPTHLIKTRGQQVTLRCSPKSGHDTVSWYQQALGQGPQFIFQYYEEEERQRGNFPDRFSGHQFPNYSSELNVNALLLGDSALYLCASSLPGTTNTEAFFGQGTRLTVV.

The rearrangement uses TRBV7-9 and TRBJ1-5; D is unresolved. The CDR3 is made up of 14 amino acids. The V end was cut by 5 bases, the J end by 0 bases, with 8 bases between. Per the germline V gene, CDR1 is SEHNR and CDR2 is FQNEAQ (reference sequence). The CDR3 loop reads CASSTTNSNQPQHF. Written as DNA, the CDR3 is TGTGCCAGCAGCACCACAAATAGCAATCAGCCCCAGCATTTT.

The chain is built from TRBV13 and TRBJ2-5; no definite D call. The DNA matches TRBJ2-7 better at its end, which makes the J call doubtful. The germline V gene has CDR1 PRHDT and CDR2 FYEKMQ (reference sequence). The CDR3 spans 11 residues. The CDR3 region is CASSNRYEQYF. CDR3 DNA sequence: TGTGCCAGCAGCAACCGCTACGAGCAGTACTTC.

The DNA for the CDR3 is TGCGCCAGCAGCCTTCGGGAGGGCCTCGAGCAGTACTTC. It encodes CASSLREGLEQYF. The chain has TRBV5-1 and TRBJ2-7; 8 bases match TRBD2. CDR1 is SGHRS and CDR2 is YFSETQ in the germline V gene. CDR3 size: 13 residues. With V trimmed by 4 bases and J by 6 bases, 6 bases remained unmatched.

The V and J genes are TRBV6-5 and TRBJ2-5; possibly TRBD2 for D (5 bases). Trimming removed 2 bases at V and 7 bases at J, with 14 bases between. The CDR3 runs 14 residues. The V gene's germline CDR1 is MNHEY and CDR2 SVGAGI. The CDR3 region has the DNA TGTGCCAGCAGTTACAGGGAGAACGCCAGGACCCAGTACTTC. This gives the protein CASSYRENARTQYF.

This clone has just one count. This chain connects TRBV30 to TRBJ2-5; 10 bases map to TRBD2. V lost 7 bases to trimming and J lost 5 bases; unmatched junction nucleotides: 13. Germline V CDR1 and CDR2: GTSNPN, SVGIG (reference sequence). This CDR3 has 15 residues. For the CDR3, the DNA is TGTGCCTACCGCCCGGAAGAGCGGGAGGGGGAGACCCAGTACTTC. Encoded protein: CAYRPEEREGETQYF.

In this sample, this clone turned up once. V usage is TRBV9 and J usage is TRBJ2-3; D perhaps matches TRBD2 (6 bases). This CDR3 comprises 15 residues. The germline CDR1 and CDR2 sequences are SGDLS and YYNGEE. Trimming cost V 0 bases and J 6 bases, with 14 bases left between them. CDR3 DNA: TGTGCCAGCAGCGTAGGGGGACTCTCCGGGGATACGCAGTATTTT. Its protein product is CASSVGGLSGDTQYF. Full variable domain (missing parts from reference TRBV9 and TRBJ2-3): DSGVTQTPKHLITATGQRVTLRCSPRSGDLSVYWYQQSLDQGLQFLIQYYNGEERAKGNILERFSAQQFPDLHSELNLSSLELGDSALYFCASSVGGLSGDTQYFGPGTRLTVL.

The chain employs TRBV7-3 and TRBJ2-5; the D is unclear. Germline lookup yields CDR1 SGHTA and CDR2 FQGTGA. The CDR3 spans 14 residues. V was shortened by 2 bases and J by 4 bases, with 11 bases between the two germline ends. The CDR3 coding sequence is TGTGCCAGCAGCTTATACGGCGGCGGAGAGACCCAGTACTTC. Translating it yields CASSLYGGGETQYF.